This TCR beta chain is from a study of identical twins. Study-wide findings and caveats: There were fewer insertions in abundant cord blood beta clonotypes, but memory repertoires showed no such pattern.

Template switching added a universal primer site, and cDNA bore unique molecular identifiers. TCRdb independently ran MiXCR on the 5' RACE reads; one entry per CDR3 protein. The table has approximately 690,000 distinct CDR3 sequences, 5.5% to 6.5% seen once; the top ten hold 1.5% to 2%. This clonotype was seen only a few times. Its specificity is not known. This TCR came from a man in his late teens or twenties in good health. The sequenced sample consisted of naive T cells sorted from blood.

This CDR3 is CASSEEWVKGHQPQHF. As DNA, the CDR3 is TGTGCCAGCAGTGAAGAGTGGGTAAAGGGTCATCAGCCCCAGCATTTT. The V gene is TRBV2, the J gene TRBJ1-5; no firm D call. This CDR3 is 16 amino acids long. Trimming pared 1 base from V and 5 bases from J, leaving 15 bases between. Germline-derived CDR1 and CDR2 are SNHLY and FYNNEI.